The 23 T cell receptor beta chains below come from one sample, sequenced in a study of T cell responses to AZD1222 COVID-19 vaccine. Profiling relied on immunoSEQ multiplex PCR, and the TCRdb table lists in-frame clones only, not all of them. The sample carries around 33,000 clones, roughly nine tenths recorded once. The source material was peripheral blood, sampled on day 0 of AZD1222 vaccination. The receptors were sampled from an adult in good health.

The chain has TRBV5-4 and TRBJ1-3; TRBD1 matches at 8 bases. Trimming took 4 bases from V and 2 from J; bases not matched to a gene: 5. This CDR3 is 15 amino acids long. Looked up from germline, CDR1 is SGHNT and CDR2 is YYREEE (reference sequence). CDR3 coding DNA: TGTGCCAGCAGCACGACAGGGGTTGCTGGAAACACCATATATTTT. Protein product: CASSTTGVAGNTIYF.

J is TRBJ1-2 and V is TRBV6-1; perhaps TRBD1 as D (5 bases). This CDR3 region has 14 residues. Germline assignment: CDR1 MNHNS and CDR2 SASEGT. V was trimmed by 1 base and J by 6 bases, leaving 12 bases between them. CDR3 DNA sequence: TGTGCCAGCAGTGAAGTCTGGGGCGCGGATGGCTACACCTTC. Its translation is CASSEVWGADGYTF.

The J gene is TRBJ1-2, the V gene TRBV7-2; TRBD1 matches 9 bases. This CDR3 comprises 13 residues. V gave up 5 bases and J gave up 5 bases; unmatched junction bases: 3. Germline CDR1 is SGHTA and CDR2 is FQGNSA. CDR3 bases: TGTGCCAGCAGCGCGGGACAGGGTTATGGCTACACCTTC. It codes for CASSAGQGYGYTF.

The chain recombines TRBV29-1 with TRBJ2-1; no clear D. V was cut by 1 base and J by 5 bases, with 18 bases left in between. Per germline, CDR1 SQVTM and CDR2 ANQGSEA. The CDR3 spans 16 residues. The CDR3 bases are TGCAGCGTTGAAGTGGCGTCGGCAGGACCCAACAATGAGCAGTTCTTC. This encodes CSVEVASAGPNNEQFF.

This clone was detected once. This chain connects TRBV24-1 to TRBJ1-5; maybe TRBD1 (6 bases). This CDR3 comprises 13 residues. Per the germline V gene, CDR1 is KGHDR and CDR2 is SFDVKD. V was trimmed by 4 bases and J by 8 bases, leaving 11 bases between them. The CDR3 coding sequence is TGTGCCACCAGTGAGTACAGGGCTGAGCCCCAGCATTTT. Translating gives CATSEYRAEPQHF.

The gene calls are TRBV7-2 and TRBJ2-7; D is undetermined. CDR3 length: 15 amino acids. Trimming cost V 6 bases and J 0 bases, with 15 bases left between them. Germline values: CDR1 SGHTA, CDR2 FQGNSA. The CDR3 DNA reads as TGTGCCAGCAGTTATTCGTCCCACGGCTCCTACGAGCAGTACTTC. This sequence encodes CASSYSSHGSYEQYF.

The chain combines TRBV5-1 with TRBJ2-5; either TRBD1 or TRBD2 may supply D (5 bases each). Germline CDR1 SGHRS, CDR2 YFSETQ. CDR3 size: 12 residues. V was pared by 0 bases and J by 8 bases, with 8 bases between. This chain's CDR3 is CASSLAGTTQYF. DNA for the CDR3: TGCGCCAGCAGCTTGGCGGGGACCACCCAGTACTTC.

The gene calls are TRBV6-1 and TRBJ1-2; D not resolved. Germline CDR1 and CDR2: MNHNS and SASEGT. The CDR3 spans 10 residues. V gave up 3 bases and J gave up 8 bases, with 4 bases separating them. CDR3: CASSDGGYTF. As DNA, the CDR3 is TGTGCCAGCAGTGACGGAGGCTACACCTTC.

This rearrangement joins TRBV7-9 to TRBJ1-3; D gene uncertain. CDR1 SEHNR and CDR2 FQNEAQ come from the germline V gene (reference sequence). The CDR3 totals 16 residues. Trimming shortened V by 5 bases and J by 0 bases, and 14 bases separated the two germline ends. The CDR3 DNA sequence: TGTGCCAGCAGCCGCGACGGAGGGAGCTCTGGAAACACCATATATTTT. This sequence encodes CASSRDGGSSGNTIYF.

The V call is TRBV18, the J call TRBJ1-4, with a tentative D call TRBD1 (6 bases). The CDR3 spans 13 residues. Germline values: CDR1 KGHSH, CDR2 LQKENI. Trimming pared 4 bases from V and 6 bases from J, leaving 9 bases between. In DNA form, the CDR3 reads TGTGCCAGCTCACAACGACAGGATGAAAAACTGTTTTTT. This encodes CASSQRQDEKLFF.

This chain links TRBV7-2 with TRBJ1-1; D ambiguous. The CDR3 has 13 amino acids. V dropped 5 bases and J dropped 10 bases, with 17 bases sitting between them. Germline CDR1 SGHTA, CDR2 FQGNSA. Here the CDR3 reads CASSVRAPGGAFF. CDR3 coding DNA: TGTGCCAGCAGCGTCCGGGCCCCAGGAGGAGCTTTCTTT.

The chain recombines TRBV27 with TRBJ1-5; D perhaps matches TRBD1 (5 bases). Germline V gives CDR1 MNHEY, CDR2 SMNVEV (reference sequence). The CDR3 totals 13 residues. Trimming cost V 5 bases and J 9 bases, with 14 bases left between them. CDR3 loop: CASSPFTGGPQHF. The CDR3 DNA is TGTGCCAGCAGTCCATTTACAGGCGGGCCCCAGCATTTT.

The chain recombines TRBV30 with TRBJ2-5, with TRBD2 identical over 9 bases. CDR1 and CDR2 (germline): GTSNPN, SVGIG (reference sequence). The length of the CDR3 is 15 residues. Unmatched junction bases numbered 8, after V lost 5 bases and J lost 1 base. DNA of the CDR3: TGTGCCTGGGGCCCAGGGACTAGCCCCCAAGAGACCCAGTACTTC. Its protein is CAWGPGTSPQETQYF.

J is TRBJ2-3 and V is TRBV9, with 7 bases aligning to TRBD2. J was trimmed by 11 bases and V by 4 bases; bases with no gene match: 7. Germline V gives CDR1 SGDLS, CDR2 YYNGEE. The CDR3 covers 12 residues. The chain's CDR3 is CASSPRGFEQYF. The CDR3 DNA is TGTGCCAGCAGCCCGCGGGGGTTCGAGCAGTATTTT.

V usage is TRBV7-6 and J usage is TRBJ2-5, with TRBD1 matching over 8 bases. Unmatched junction bases numbered 11, after V lost 0 bases and J lost 2 bases. The CDR3 sequence is 18 residues long. From germline, CDR1 is SGHVS and CDR2 FNYEAQ. The CDR3 here is CASSLAPPTGASQETQYF. The CDR3 coding sequence is TGTGCCAGCAGCTTAGCCCCTCCGACAGGGGCCTCTCAAGAGACCCAGTACTTC. The entire variable domain, with the rest obtained from reference TRBV7-6 and TRBJ2-5, is as follows: GAGVSQSPRYKVTKRGQDVALRCDPISGHVSLYWYRQALGQGPEFLTYFNYEAQQDKSGLPNDRFSAERPEGSISTLTIQRTEQRDSAMYRCASSLAPPTGASQETQYFGPGTRLLVL.

Here the CDR3 reads CAWRPGQPFSPLHF. CDR3 nucleotides: TGTGCCTGGAGGCCCGGACAGCCTTTTTCACCCCTCCACTTT. The V call is TRBV30, the J call TRBJ1-6; D perhaps matches TRBD1 (6 bases). V was trimmed by 3 bases and J by 9 bases, leaving 15 bases between them. CDR3 length: 14 residues. Germline CDR1 GTSNPN, CDR2 SVGIG (reference sequence).

The rearrangement links TRBV15 to TRBJ1-5; TRBD1 agrees at 10 bases. The CDR3 runs to 16 residues. Trimming took 3 bases from V and 7 from J; bases not matched to a gene: 9. The V gene's germline CDR1 is LNHNV and CDR2 YYDKDF (reference sequence). CDR3 sequence: CATSSAGTGALQPQHF. The CDR3 nucleotides are TGTGCCACCAGCAGTGCCGGGACAGGGGCGTTACAGCCCCAGCATTTT. Full variable domain (outside the CDR3, taken from reference TRBV15 and TRBJ1-5): DAMVIQNPRYQVTQFGKPVTLSCSQTLNHNVMYWYQQKSSQAPKLLFHYYDKDFNNEADTPDNFQSRRPNTSFCFLDIRSPGLGDTAMYLCATSSAGTGALQPQHFGDGTRLSIL.

The CDR3 spells CASSEAPGNGYTF. In DNA, the CDR3 is TGTGCCAGCAGTGAAGCTCCAGGGAATGGCTACACCTTC. This chain uses TRBV6-1 with TRBJ1-2, with D perhaps matching TRBD1 (5 bases). Trimming cost V 0 bases and J 6 bases, with 8 bases left between them. Germline V gene sequence: CDR1 MNHNS, CDR2 SASEGT. The CDR3 runs 13 residues.

V gene TRBV3-1 (or the pseudogene TRBV3-2) combines with J gene TRBJ2-1, with TRBD1 identical over 8 bases. CDR3 length: 20 amino acids. Germline loops: CDR1 LGHDT, CDR2 YNNKEL (reference sequence). J was trimmed by 9 bases and V by 4 bases; bases with no gene match: 26. CDR3 loop: CASSPPRPGGVLSSSGEQFF. CDR3 coding DNA: TGTGCCAGCAGCCCCCCTCGCCCAGGGGGCGTATTAAGTTCTTCGGGTGAGCAGTTCTTC.

CDR3 nucleotides: TGCGCCAGCAGTTCGGTGGTAGCGGGGGTTGCCGGGGAGCTGTTTTTT. Protein product: CASSSVVAGVAGELFF. The rearrangement links TRBV10-1 to TRBJ2-2; 9 bases line up with TRBD2. Trimming removed 5 bases from V and 6 bases from J; junction bases left unmatched: 10. Germline V gene lookup returns CDR1 WNHNN and CDR2 SYGVQD (reference sequence). The CDR3 sequence is 16 residues long.

The chain uses TRBV7-9 and TRBJ1-2; TRBD1 is a possible D gene (5 bases). CDR3 size: 14 residues. Germline V gene data show CDR1 as SEHNR and CDR2 as FQNEAQ (reference sequence). The V end lost 4 bases, the J end lost 0 bases, and 9 bases lay between the germline ends. This CDR3 is CASSWGETNYGYTF. In DNA form, the CDR3 reads TGTGCCAGCAGCTGGGGGGAAACTAACTATGGCTACACCTTC.

The gene calls are TRBV5-1 and TRBJ2-5, with 9 bases fitting TRBD1. Germline CDR1 SGHRS, CDR2 YFSETQ. This CDR3 has 16 residues. The junction had 9 bases not matched to a gene; V was cut back by 4 bases and J by 2 bases. DNA for the CDR3: TGCGCCAGCAGCCTGAGTGGGACAGGGAGACAAGAGACCCAGTACTTC. It yields the protein CASSLSGTGRQETQYF.

CDR3 sequence (DNA): TGTGCCAGCAGCGTAAGCGGAACCACCGGGGAGCTGTTTTTT. It yields the protein CASSVSGTTGELFF. V and J are TRBV9 and TRBJ2-2, with D possibly being TRBD2 (5 bases). Trimming took 1 base from V and 4 from J, leaving 8 bases between them. The V gene's germline CDR1 is SGDLS and CDR2 YYNGEE. This CDR3 has 14 residues.